One and the same sample provided the 5 T cell receptor beta chains below, sequenced in a study of shared clonotypes between healthy human individuals. Repertoires were generated with immunoSEQ multiplex PCR, while TCRdb's copy carries only in-frame clones and drops some. The table records about 580,000 clones, roughly 98% of them present only once. CD8 cells regarded as naive lacked CD45RO, were positively chosen for CCR7, and omitted terminally differentiated effector memory CD45RA+ cells. Material: naive CD8+ T cells sorted from blood. The receptor set was obtained from a man aged 25-45 years in good health.

The DNA for the CDR3 is TGCAGCGTTGAGGCGGACAGGGGAAAGGCCTACGAGCAGTACTTC. Encoded protein: CSVEADRGKAYEQYF. The V and J genes are TRBV29-1 and TRBJ2-7; 9 nucleotides align to TRBD1. The CDR3 totals 15 residues. V shed 3 bases and J 2 bases; nucleotides not matched to a gene: 8. Germline V lookup: CDR1 SQVTM, CDR2 ANQGSEA.

The V gene is TRBV13, the J gene TRBJ2-7; D is perhaps TRBD1 or TRBD2 (5 bases each). With 5 bases removed from V and 7 bases from J, the gap between germline ends came to 18 bases. The CDR3 totals 14 residues. From germline, CDR1 is PRHDT and CDR2 FYEKMQ (reference sequence). The CDR3 reads CASSGGRESSEQYF. The CDR3 DNA reads as TGTGCCAGCAGCGGGGGTCGCGAAAGTAGTGAGCAGTACTTC.

The chain couples TRBV7-2 to TRBJ2-1, with D perhaps TRBD2 (6 bases). This CDR3 spans 13 amino acids. Germline V gene lookup returns CDR1 SGHTA and CDR2 FQGNSA. Deletions cut 6 bases from V and 7 bases from J, with 13 bases between. DNA for the CDR3: TGTGCCAGCAGGGGGCTAGCGAGGAATGAGCAGTTCTTC. Its translation is CASRGLARNEQFF.

V and J are TRBV12-5 and TRBJ1-2; D remains unclear. The V end lost 4 bases, the J end lost 8 bases, and 17 bases lay between the germline ends. Looked up from germline, CDR1 is LGHNT and CDR2 is FRNRAP. This CDR3 contains 14 residues. The CDR3 loop reads CASGSLGPERGYTF. Here the CDR3 DNA reads TGTGCTAGTGGTTCGCTTGGGCCCGAGAGGGGCTACACCTTC.

The gene calls are TRBV2 and TRBJ1-5; no reliable D call. The CDR3 totals 14 residues. V dropped 8 bases and J dropped 0 bases, with 11 bases sitting between them. CDR1 SNHLY and CDR2 FYNNEI come from the germline V gene. CDR3 protein: CASSQPYSNQPQHF. CDR3 in DNA: TGTGCCAGCTCTCAGCCGTATAGCAATCAGCCCCAGCATTTT.